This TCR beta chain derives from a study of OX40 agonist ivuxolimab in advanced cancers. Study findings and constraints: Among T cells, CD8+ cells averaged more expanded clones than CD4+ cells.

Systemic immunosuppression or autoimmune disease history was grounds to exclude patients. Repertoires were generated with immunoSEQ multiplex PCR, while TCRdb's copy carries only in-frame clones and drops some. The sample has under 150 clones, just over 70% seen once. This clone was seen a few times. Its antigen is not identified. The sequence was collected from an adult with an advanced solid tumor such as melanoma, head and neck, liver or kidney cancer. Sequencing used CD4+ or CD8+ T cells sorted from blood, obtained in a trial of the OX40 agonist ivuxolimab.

The CDR3 DNA reads TGTGCCAGCAGCTTCGCAGGAAGCTCTGGAAACACCATATATTTT. It is translated as CASSFAGSSGNTIYF. This rearrangement joins TRBV11-3 to TRBJ1-3; D unresolved. CDR3 length: 15 amino acids. V lost 3 bases and J lost 0, with 9 bases in between. Germline lookup yields CDR1 SGHNT and CDR2 YENEEA.